The 5 T cell receptor beta chains listed next were all sequenced from one sample in a study of T cell repertoires in cytomegalovirus infection. Antigen specificity for these receptors is unknown. TCRdb fed the reads into MiXCR, producing one record per CDR3 protein. The sample contains approximately 1,000,000 distinct CDR3 sequences, 30% to 40% of which appear only once. The material sequenced was cultured CD8+ T cells from PBMCs, taken from culture after CMV antigen stimulation. The receptors originated from a human donor in good health (CMV status not recorded). Some clones in this sample may be carry-over from other donors' samples.

The chain uses TRBV27 and TRBJ2-5; 9 bases are a match to TRBD1. CDR3 length equals 14 residues. V lost 5 bases to trimming and J lost 9 bases; unmatched junction nucleotides: 10. CDR1 is MNHEY, CDR2 SMNVEV, per germline (reference sequence). CDR3 sequence reads: CASSAGTGNGAQYF. CDR3 in DNA: TGTGCCAGCAGTGCCGGGACAGGGAATGGGGCCCAGTACTTC.

The V call is TRBV2, the J call TRBJ1-1; a possible D gene is TRBD1 (6 bases). Germline lookup yields CDR1 SNHLY and CDR2 FYNNEI. Trimming shortened V by 10 bases and J by 7 bases, and 13 bases separated the two germline ends. The CDR3 has 11 amino acids. CDR3 nucleotide sequence: TGTGCCACCTGGGGGGGGCTTGAAGCTTTCTTT. Amino acids: CATWGGLEAFF.

This clonotype was detected only a few times. The V gene is TRBV19, the J gene TRBJ1-6; TRBD1 matches at 7 bases. Trimming at V came to 5 bases and at J to 6 bases, leaving 7 bases not matched to a gene. CDR3 length: 15 amino acids. The germline V gene has CDR1 LNHDA and CDR2 SQIVND (reference sequence). Here the CDR3 reads CASSAATGVNSPLHF. Here the CDR3 DNA reads TGTGCCAGTAGTGCGGCTACAGGGGTTAATTCACCCCTCCACTTT. Drawing the rest from reference TRBV19 and TRBJ1-6, the complete variable domain is DGGITQSPKYLFRKEGQNVTLSCEQNLNHDAMYWYRQDPGQGLRLIYYSQIVNDFQKGDIAEGYSVSREKKESFPLTVTSAQKNPTAFYLCASSAATGVNSPLHFGNGTRLTVT.

This clonotype was recorded many times. This chain joins TRBV11-2 and TRBJ1-5; no firm D call. The V end was cut by 4 bases, the J end by 4 bases, with 17 bases between. The CDR3 loop spans 16 amino acids. Per the germline V gene, CDR1 is SGHAT and CDR2 is FQNNGV. The CDR3 loop reads CASSSHIRVGNQPQHF. The CDR3, as DNA: TGTGCCAGCAGCTCCCATATAAGGGTTGGGAATCAGCCCCAGCATTTT.

The chain couples TRBV6-2 or TRBV6-3 to TRBJ2-1; 12 nucleotides match TRBD2. The germline V gene has CDR1 MNHEY and CDR2 SVGEGT. The CDR3 totals 18 residues. Trimming took 6 bases from V and 10 from J; bases not matched to a gene: 19. The CDR3 region has the DNA TGTGCCAGCAGCTCCACTAGGGTGACTAGCGGGGGCTACAGGGAGCAGTTCTTC. It translates to CASSSTRVTSGGYREQFF.